The T cell receptor beta chain described here comes from a study of cytomegalovirus exposure and HLA in healthy donors. Germline V gene lookup returns CDR1 MNHEY and CDR2 SVGAGI. The CDR3 has 16 residues. Trimming took 2 bases from V and 0 from J; bases not matched to a gene: 6. Primers: 60 Vbeta forward and 13 Jbeta reverse. TCRdb's copy holds only in-frame clones and misses some; the assay was immunoSEQ multiplex PCR. The repertoire consists of tens of thousands of clones, with roughly 79% occurring once and the leading ten covering 5.5% to 7.5%. Points from the study as a whole: TRBV6-2, TRBV6-3 and some other V segments were unresolvable in 87-base-pair reads.

Concerning this clone: Its specificity is unknown.

Material: PBMCs. This chain uses TRBV6-5 with TRBJ2-7; 8 bases are a match to TRBD2. The TCR originated in a middle-aged man in good health and CMV-seronegative. The CDR3 DNA follows: TGTGCCAGCAGTTACGCCGCGGGGGGCAGCTCCTACGAGCAGTACTTC. This encodes CASSYAAGGSSYEQYF.